The 15 T cell receptor beta chains given below trace back to one sample, sequenced in a study of blood T cell repertoires in COVID-19 (dated by TCRdb to between 2020 and 2021). Library method: the immunoSEQ multiplex PCR assay. TCRdb holds this immuneACCESS table with in-frame rearrangements only. Some clones are missing; in checked studies, unresolved V genes explain under half, and the rest has no known cause. The sample table shows a few hundred thousand clones, and 80% to 95% are seen once. The ten most abundant clones make up approximately 6.8% of the sample. The sequenced sample was peripheral blood. These receptor sequences come from a woman in her thirties with COVID-19, enrolled during active disease.

V usage is TRBV11-2 and J usage is TRBJ2-6; possible D gene TRBD2, 6 bases. Per germline, CDR1 SGHAT and CDR2 FQNNGV. The CDR3 length is 19 residues. Between the trimmed V and J ends, which lost 8 bases and 1 base, there was a span of 24 bases. CDR3 DNA: TGTGCCAGCTCCACTACCCCCGGGGGAGGTCGGTCTGGGGCCAACGTCCTGACTTTC. Its translation: CASSTTPGGGRSGANVLTF.

The chain joins TRBV11-2 to TRBJ2-7; 7 positions match TRBD2. V lost 5 bases to trimming and J lost 3 bases; unmatched junction nucleotides: 10. This CDR3 has 15 amino acids. Germline V lookup: CDR1 SGHAT, CDR2 FQNNGV. Here the CDR3 reads CASSPEPGGNYEQYF. CDR3 DNA: TGTGCCAGCAGCCCAGAACCGGGAGGAAACTACGAGCAGTACTTC.

Regarding this clone: Given the absence of the conserved phenylalanine or tryptophan at the CDR3 end, a read error is likely. The DNA is left out, because the CDR3 cannot be placed on it with certainty; the CDR3 is given as TCRdb lists it. This chain uses TRBV7-8 with TRBJ1-4. The CDR3 spans 9 amino acids, including both terminal residues. From germline, CDR1 is SGHVS and CDR2 FQNEAQ. CDR3 region: CASSGGVPL.

As for this clone: The identical CDR3 is also encoded by other nucleotide sequences in the sample. The genes are TRBV30 and TRBJ1-5; 7 bases fit TRBD1. The CDR3 consists of 13 residues. V dropped 3 bases and J dropped 5; count of bases not matched to a gene: 4. Germline CDR1 GTSNPN, CDR2 SVGIG (reference sequence). The CDR3: CAWSGQVDQPQHF. CDR3 sequence (DNA): TGTGCCTGGAGCGGACAGGTGGATCAGCCCCAGCATTTT.

This chain uses TRBV10-3 with TRBJ2-5; 13 bases match TRBD2. This CDR3 contains 17 residues. V shed 1 base and J 3 bases; nucleotides not matched to a gene: 5. The germline CDR1 and CDR2 sequences are ENHRY and SYGVKD. As DNA, the CDR3 is TGTGCCATCAGTGAGTGGACCGGGACTAGCGGGAAAGAGACCCAGTACTTC. Its protein product is CAISEWTGTSGKETQYF.

About this clone itself: The same CDR3 is also encoded by other DNA sequences in this sample. The chain is built from TRBV28 and TRBJ1-5; D unclear. The length of the CDR3 is 12 residues. CDR1 and CDR2 (germline): MDHEN, SYDVKM. V dropped 3 bases and J dropped 4 bases, with 4 bases sitting between them. This chain's CDR3 is CASSFLNQPQHF. The DNA for the CDR3 is TGTGCCAGCAGTTTCCTTAATCAGCCCCAGCATTTT.

This clone has a single count. The rearrangement links TRBV7-9 to TRBJ2-2, with TRBD1 as a possible D gene (5 bases). The CDR3 covers 15 residues. Trimming shortened V by 5 bases and J by 6 bases, and 16 bases separated the two germline ends. CDR1 is SEHNR, CDR2 FQNEAQ, per germline (reference sequence). CDR3 region: CASSGTSGMPGELFF. The DNA of the CDR3 is TGTGCCAGCAGCGGAACGTCAGGGATGCCCGGGGAGCTGTTTTTT. Supplemented by reference TRBV7-9 and TRBJ2-2, the full variable domain reads DTGVSQNPRHKITKRGQNVTFRCDPISEHNRLYWYRQTLGQGPEFLTYFQNEAQLEKSRLLSDRFSAERPKGSFSTLEIQRTEQGDSAMYLCASSGTSGMPGELFFGEGSRLTVL.

The CDR3 sequence is CASRGTGQETQYF. Here the CDR3 DNA reads TGTGCCAGCAGAGGGACAGGCCAAGAGACCCAGTACTTC. V usage is TRBV2 and J usage is TRBJ2-5, with 8 bases aligning to TRBD1. Germline V gene sequence: CDR1 SNHLY, CDR2 FYNNEI. The CDR3 spans 13 residues. V lost 6 bases, J lost 1 base, and 1 base stayed unmatched.

The chain employs TRBV21-1 and TRBJ2-7; TRBD1, as called in the table, went unchecked against the DNA. TRBV21-1 is an annotated pseudogene. This CDR3 is 14 amino acids long. CDR3 bases: TGTGCCAGCAGCAGTGACAGTCAATCCTACGAGCAGTACTTC. Its translation: CASSSDSQSYEQYF.

This sequence joins TRBV5-1 and TRBJ1-3; 7 bases fit TRBD1. The J segment lost 2 bases and the V segment lost 4 bases, leaving 3 bases of the junction unmatched. Germline CDR1 reads SGHRS; CDR2 reads YFSETQ. The CDR3 length is 14 residues. CDR3 nucleotides: TGCGCCAGCAGCATCGGGACAGCTGGAAACACCATATATTTT. It is translated as CASSIGTAGNTIYF.

This clone was observed a handful of times. The CDR3: CASSIGQLSYEQYF. The CDR3 DNA is TGCGCCAGCAGTATAGGACAACTCTCCTACGAGCAGTACTTC. The chain couples TRBV5-1 to TRBJ2-7; D might be TRBD1 (5 bases). Trimming took 5 bases from V and 0 from J, leaving 12 bases between them. Per the germline V gene, CDR1 is SGHRS and CDR2 is YFSETQ. The CDR3 totals 14 residues.

This chain uses TRBV7-8 with TRBJ1-2; 7 bases match TRBD1. Looked up from germline, CDR1 is SGHVS and CDR2 is FQNEAQ. Trimming at V came to 1 base and at J to 6 bases, leaving 14 bases not matched to a gene. There are 17 residues in the CDR3. CDR3 in amino acids: CASSLDATGMLLDGYTF. In DNA form, the CDR3 reads TGTGCCAGCAGCTTAGACGCGACAGGGATGCTATTGGATGGCTACACCTTC.

V gene TRBV7-2 combines with J gene TRBJ1-4; no clear D gene. CDR1 and CDR2 (germline): SGHTA, FQGNSA. The CDR3 is 13 amino acids. V dropped 5 bases and J dropped 0 bases, with 4 bases sitting between them. As DNA, the CDR3 is TGTGCCAGCAGCCGGGCAACTAATGAAAAACTGTTTTTT. This codes for CASSRATNEKLFF. Together with reference TRBV7-2 and TRBJ1-4, the CDR3 gives the full variable domain: GAGVSQSPSNKVTEKGKDVELRCDPISGHTALYWYRQSLGQGLEFLIYFQGNSAPDKSGLPSDRFSAERTGGSVSTLTIQRTQQEDSAVYLCASSRATNEKLFFGSGTQLSVL.

The rearrangement joins TRBV3-1 (or the pseudogene TRBV3-2) to TRBJ2-7, with D maybe TRBD2 (5 bases). The CDR3 extends over 15 amino acids. V was trimmed by 0 bases and J by 2 bases, leaving 11 bases between them. Germline assignment: CDR1 LGHDT and CDR2 YNNKEL (reference sequence). For the CDR3, the DNA is TGTGCCAGCAGCCAAGATCGGGGAAGTCCCTACGAGCAGTACTTC. Protein sequence: CASSQDRGSPYEQYF.

The chain combines TRBV6-6 with TRBJ2-6, with TRBD1 identical over 10 bases. The CDR3 is 18 residues long. Germline assignment: CDR1 MNHNY and CDR2 SVGAGI (reference sequence). The junction had 8 bases not matched to a gene; V was cut back by 5 bases and J by 1 base. CDR3 DNA sequence: TGTGCCAGCAGTCGGGACAGGGGTGGGAGTTCTGGGGCCAACGTCCTGACTTTC. Protein: CASSRDRGGSSGANVLTF.